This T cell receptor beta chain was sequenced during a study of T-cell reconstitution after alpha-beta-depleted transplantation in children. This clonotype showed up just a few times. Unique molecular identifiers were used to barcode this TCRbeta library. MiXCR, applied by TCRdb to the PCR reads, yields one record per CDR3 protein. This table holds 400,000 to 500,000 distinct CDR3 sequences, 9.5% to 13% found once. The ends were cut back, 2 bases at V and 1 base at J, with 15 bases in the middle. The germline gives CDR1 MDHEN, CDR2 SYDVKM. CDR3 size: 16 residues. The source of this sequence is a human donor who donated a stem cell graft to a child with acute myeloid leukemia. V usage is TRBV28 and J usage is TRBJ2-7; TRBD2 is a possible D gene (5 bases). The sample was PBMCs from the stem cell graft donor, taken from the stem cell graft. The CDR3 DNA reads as TGTGCCAGCAGTTTAGTGCCTGAGGGATATTCCTACGAGCAGTACTTC. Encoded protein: CASSLVPEGYSYEQYF.